This T cell receptor (beta chain) was obtained from a study of T cell responses to AZD1222 COVID-19 vaccine. Whole-study results and caveats: Only six or seven AZD1222 recipients were seropositive at baseline. Mapped onto spike, vaccine-associated CD4 TCRs spanned it and were dominant at 160-218 and 743-854.

Second-dose intervals near 4 or 12 weeks were combined. Clones were sequenced by immunoSEQ multiplex PCR, and TCRdb holds only the in-frame ones, with some missing. Here the sample spans 150,000 to 180,000 clones, more than 90% being singletons. For this clone: Its antigen is undetermined.

This TCR derives from an adult who received the AZD1222 COVID-19 vaccine. The sequences come from peripheral blood, collected 28 days after the second AZD1222 dose.

The CDR3 nucleotides are TGTGCCAGCAGCCGATCAGGAGGGGTTACTGAAGCTTTCTTT. It codes for CASSRSGGVTEAFF. This chain connects TRBV9 to TRBJ1-1; possible D gene TRBD1, 5 bases. There are 14 residues in the CDR3. The V and J ends lost 4 bases and 5 bases respectively, with 15 bases between them. The germline V gene encodes CDR1 SGDLS and CDR2 YYNGEE.